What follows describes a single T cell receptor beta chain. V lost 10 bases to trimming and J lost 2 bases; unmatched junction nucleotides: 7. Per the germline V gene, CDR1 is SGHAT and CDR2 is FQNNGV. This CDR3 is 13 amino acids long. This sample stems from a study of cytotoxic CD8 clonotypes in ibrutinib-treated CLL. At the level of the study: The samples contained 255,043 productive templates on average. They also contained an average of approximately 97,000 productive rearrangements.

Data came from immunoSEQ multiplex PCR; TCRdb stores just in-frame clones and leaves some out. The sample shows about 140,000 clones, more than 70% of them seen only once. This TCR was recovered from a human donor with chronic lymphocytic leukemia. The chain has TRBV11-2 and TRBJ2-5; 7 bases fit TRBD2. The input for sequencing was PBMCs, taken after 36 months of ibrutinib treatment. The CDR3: CATAGGVQETQYF. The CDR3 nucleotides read TGTGCCACCGCTGGGGGGGTGCAAGAGACCCAGTACTTC.